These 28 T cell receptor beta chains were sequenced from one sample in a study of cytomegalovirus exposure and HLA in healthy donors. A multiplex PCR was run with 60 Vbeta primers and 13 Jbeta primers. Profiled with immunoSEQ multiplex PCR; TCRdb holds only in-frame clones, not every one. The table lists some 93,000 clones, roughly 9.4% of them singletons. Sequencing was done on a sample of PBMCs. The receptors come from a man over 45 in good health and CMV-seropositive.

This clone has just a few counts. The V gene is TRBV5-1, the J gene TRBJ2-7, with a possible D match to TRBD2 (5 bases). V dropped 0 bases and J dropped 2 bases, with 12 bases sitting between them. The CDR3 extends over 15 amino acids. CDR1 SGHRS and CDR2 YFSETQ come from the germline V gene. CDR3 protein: CASSLELGAAYEQYF. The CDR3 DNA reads TGCGCCAGCAGCTTGGAGTTGGGAGCCGCCTACGAGCAGTACTTC.

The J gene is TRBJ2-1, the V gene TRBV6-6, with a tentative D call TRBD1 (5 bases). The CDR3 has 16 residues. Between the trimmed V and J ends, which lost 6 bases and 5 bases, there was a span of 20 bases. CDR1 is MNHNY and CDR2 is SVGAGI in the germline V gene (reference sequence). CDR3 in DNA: TGTGCCAGCAGAGACTCGCAGGGCAAGGGGCACAATGAGCAGTTCTTC. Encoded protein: CASRDSQGKGHNEQFF.

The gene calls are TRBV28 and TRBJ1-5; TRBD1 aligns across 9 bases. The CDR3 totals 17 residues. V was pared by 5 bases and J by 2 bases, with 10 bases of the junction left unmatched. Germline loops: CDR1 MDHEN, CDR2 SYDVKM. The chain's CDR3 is CASSPQQGARGNQPQHF. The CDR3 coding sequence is TGTGCCAGCAGTCCTCAACAGGGGGCGCGGGGCAATCAGCCCCAGCATTTT. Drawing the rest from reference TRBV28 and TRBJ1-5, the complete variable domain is DVKVTQSSRYLVKRTGEKVFLECVQDMDHENMFWYRQDPGLGLRLIYFSYDVKMKEKGDIPEGYSVSREKKERFSLILESASTNQTSMYLCASSPQQGARGNQPQHFGDGTRLSIL.

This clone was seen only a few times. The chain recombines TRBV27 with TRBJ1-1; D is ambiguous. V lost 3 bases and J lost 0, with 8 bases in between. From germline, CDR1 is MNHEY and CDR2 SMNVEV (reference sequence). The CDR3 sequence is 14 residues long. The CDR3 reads CASSFSIMNTEAFF. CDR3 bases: TGTGCCAGCAGTTTTTCAATCATGAACACTGAAGCTTTCTTT.

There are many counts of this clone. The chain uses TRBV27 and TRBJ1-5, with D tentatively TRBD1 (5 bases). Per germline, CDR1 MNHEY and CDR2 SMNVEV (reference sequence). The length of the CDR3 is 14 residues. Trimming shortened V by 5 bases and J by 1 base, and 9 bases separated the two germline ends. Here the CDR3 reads CASSTRQSNQPQHF. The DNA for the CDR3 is TGTGCCAGCAGTACGCGACAGAGCAATCAGCCCCAGCATTTT.

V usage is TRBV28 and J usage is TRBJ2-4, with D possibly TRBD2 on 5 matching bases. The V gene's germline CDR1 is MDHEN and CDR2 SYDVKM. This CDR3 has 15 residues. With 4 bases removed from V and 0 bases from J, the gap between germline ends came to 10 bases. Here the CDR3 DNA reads TGTGCCAGCAGTTCGGAGGAAGTAGCCAAAAACATTCAGTACTTC. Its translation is CASSSEEVAKNIQYF.

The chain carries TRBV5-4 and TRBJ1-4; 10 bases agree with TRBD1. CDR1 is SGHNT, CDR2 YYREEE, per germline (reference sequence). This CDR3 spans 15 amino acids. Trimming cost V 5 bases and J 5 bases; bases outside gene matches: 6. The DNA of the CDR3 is TGTGCCAGCAGTAGGGACAGGGGCGGGAATGAAAAACTGTTTTTT. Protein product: CASSRDRGGNEKLFF.

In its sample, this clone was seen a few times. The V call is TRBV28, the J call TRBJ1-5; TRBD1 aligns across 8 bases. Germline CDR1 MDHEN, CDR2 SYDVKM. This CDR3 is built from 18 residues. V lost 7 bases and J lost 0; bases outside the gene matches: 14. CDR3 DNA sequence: TGTGCCAGCACCATTCCGGGACAGGCCTCTTATAGCAATCAGCCCCAGCATTTT. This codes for CASTIPGQASYSNQPQHF.

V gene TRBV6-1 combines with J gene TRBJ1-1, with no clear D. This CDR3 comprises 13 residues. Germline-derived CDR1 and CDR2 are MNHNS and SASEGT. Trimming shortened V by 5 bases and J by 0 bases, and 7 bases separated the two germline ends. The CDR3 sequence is CASSPQMNTEAFF. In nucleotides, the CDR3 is TGTGCCAGCAGTCCCCAGATGAACACTGAAGCTTTCTTT.

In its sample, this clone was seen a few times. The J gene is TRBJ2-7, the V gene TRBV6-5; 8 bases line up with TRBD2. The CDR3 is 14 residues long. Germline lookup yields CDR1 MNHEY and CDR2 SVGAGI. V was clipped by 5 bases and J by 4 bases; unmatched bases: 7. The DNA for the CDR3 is TGTGCCAGCAGTATCGCTAGCGGGTTTTACGAGCAGTACTTC. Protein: CASSIASGFYEQYF.

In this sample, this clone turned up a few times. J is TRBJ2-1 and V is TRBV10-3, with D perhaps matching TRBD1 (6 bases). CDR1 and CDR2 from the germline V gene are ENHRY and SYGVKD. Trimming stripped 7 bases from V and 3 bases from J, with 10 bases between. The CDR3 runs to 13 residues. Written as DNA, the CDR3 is TGTGCCATCAAGGGGGAAGTCTACAATGAGCAGTTCTTC. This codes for CAIKGEVYNEQFF.

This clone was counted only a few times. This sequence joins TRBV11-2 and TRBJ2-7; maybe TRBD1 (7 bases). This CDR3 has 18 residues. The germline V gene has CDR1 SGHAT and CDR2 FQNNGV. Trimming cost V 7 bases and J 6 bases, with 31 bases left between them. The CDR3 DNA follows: TGTGCCAGCACCCTGGCACCCCAAAACAGGGGAGGAATTGGCGAGCAGTACTTC. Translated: CASTLAPQNRGGIGEQYF.

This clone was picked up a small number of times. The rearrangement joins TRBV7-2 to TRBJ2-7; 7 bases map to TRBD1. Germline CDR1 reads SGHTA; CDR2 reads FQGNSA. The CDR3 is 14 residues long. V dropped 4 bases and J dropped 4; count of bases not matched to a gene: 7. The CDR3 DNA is TGTGCCAGCAGCTCGGGACAGTTGGGTTACGAGCAGTACTTC. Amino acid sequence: CASSSGQLGYEQYF.

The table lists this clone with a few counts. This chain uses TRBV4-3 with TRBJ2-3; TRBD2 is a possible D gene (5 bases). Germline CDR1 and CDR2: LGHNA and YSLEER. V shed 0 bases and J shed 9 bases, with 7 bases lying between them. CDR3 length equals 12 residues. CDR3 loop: CASSQEGGTQYF. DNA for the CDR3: TGCGCCAGCAGCCAAGAAGGAGGAACGCAGTATTTT.

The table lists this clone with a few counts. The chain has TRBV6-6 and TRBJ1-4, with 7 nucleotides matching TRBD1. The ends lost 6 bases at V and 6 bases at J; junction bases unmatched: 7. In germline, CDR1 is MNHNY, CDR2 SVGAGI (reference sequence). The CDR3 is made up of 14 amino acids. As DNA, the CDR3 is TGTGCCAGCAGGGTAGGGGGCTCTGATGAAAAACTGTTTTTT. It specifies CASRVGGSDEKLFF.

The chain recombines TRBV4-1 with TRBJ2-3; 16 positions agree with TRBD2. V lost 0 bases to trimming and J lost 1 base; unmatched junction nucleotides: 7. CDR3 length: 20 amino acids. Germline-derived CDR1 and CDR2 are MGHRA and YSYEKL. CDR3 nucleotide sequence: TGCGCCAGCAGCCAAGACGGGACTAGCGGGAGGGCCCTCGGCACAGATACGCAGTATTTT. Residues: CASSQDGTSGRALGTDTQYF.

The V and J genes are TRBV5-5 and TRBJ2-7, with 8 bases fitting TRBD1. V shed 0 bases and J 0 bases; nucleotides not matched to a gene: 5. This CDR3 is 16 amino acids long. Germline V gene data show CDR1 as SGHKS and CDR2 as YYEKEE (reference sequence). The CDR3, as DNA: TGTGCCAGCAGCTTGGCACCACAGGGGGGCTCCTACGAGCAGTACTTC. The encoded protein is CASSLAPQGGSYEQYF.

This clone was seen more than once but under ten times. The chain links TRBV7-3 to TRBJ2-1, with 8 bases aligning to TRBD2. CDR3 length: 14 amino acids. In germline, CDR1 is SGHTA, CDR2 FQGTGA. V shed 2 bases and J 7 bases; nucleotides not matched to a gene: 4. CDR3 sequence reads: CASSLAGGANEQFF. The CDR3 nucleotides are TGTGCCAGCAGCTTAGCGGGAGGAGCAAATGAGCAGTTCTTC.

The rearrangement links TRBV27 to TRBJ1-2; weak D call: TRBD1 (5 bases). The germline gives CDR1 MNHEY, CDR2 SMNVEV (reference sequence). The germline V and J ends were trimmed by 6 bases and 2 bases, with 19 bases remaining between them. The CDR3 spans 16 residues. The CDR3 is CASSQWGGDANYGYTF. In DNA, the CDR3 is TGTGCCAGCAGCCAATGGGGGGGGGACGCCAACTATGGCTACACCTTC.

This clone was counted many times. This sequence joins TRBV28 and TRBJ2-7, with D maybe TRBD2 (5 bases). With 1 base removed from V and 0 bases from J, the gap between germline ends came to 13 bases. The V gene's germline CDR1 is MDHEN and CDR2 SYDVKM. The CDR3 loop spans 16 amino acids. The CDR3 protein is CASSLFLGRNSYEQYF. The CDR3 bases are TGTGCCAGCAGTTTATTCTTGGGGAGAAACTCCTACGAGCAGTACTTC.

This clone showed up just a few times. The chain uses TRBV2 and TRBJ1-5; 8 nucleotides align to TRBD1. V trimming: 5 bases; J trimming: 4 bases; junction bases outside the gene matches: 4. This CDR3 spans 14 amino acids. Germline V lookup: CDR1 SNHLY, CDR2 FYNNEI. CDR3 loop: CASSWTGSNQPQHF. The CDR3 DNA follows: TGTGCCAGCAGTTGGACAGGGTCAAATCAGCCCCAGCATTTT.

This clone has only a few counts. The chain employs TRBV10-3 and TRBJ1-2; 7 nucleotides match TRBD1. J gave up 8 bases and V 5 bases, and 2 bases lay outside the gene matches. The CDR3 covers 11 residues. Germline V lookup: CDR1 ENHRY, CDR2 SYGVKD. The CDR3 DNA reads TGTGCCATCAGTACAGGGGACGGCTACACCTTC. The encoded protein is CAISTGDGYTF.

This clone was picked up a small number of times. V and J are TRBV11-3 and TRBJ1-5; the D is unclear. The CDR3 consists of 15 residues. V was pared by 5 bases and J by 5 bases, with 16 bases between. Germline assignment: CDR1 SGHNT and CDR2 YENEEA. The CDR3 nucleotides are TGTGCCAGCAGCCTAGTTCGAGGGTGGTATCAGCCCCAGCATTTT. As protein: CASSLVRGWYQPQHF.

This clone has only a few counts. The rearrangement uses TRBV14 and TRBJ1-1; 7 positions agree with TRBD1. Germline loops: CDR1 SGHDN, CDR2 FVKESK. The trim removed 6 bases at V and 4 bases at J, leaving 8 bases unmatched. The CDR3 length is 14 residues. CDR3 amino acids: CASRARQGGTEAFF. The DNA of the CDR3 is TGTGCCAGCAGAGCCCGACAGGGAGGCACTGAAGCTTTCTTT.

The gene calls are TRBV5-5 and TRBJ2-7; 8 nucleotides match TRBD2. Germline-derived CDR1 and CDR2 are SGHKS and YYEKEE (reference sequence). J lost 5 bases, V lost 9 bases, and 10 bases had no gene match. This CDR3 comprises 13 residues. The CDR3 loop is CATSPGLVHEQYF. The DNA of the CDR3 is TGTGCCACTTCGCCGGGACTAGTCCACGAGCAGTACTTC. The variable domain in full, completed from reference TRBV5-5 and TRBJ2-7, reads DAGVTQSPTHLIKTRGQQVTLRCSPISGHKSVSWYQQVLGQGPQFIFQYYEKEERGRGNFPDRFSARQFPNYSSELNVNALLLGDSALYLCATSPGLVHEQYFGPGTRLTVT.

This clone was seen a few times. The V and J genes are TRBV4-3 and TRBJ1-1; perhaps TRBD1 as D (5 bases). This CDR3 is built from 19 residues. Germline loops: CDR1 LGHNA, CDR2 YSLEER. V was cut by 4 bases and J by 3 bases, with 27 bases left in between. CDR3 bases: TGCGCCAGCAGCCCTCATTGGGGGGGGAGCTTTGGCCCAGACACTGAAGCTTTCTTT. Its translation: CASSPHWGGSFGPDTEAFF.

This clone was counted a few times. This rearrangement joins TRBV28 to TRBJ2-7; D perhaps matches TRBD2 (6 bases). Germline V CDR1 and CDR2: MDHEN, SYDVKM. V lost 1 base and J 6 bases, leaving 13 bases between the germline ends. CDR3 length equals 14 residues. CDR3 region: CASSLFAGRSEQYF. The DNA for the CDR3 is TGTGCCAGCAGTTTATTCGCGGGACGGAGCGAGCAGTACTTC.

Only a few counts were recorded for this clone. CDR3 sequence: CASSLGVSGRGEQFF. The CDR3 DNA is TGTGCCAGCAGCTTAGGGGTTAGCGGGAGAGGCGAGCAGTTCTTC. The J gene is TRBJ2-1, the V gene TRBV7-3; 9 positions agree with TRBD2. Trimming cost V 2 bases and J 10 bases; bases outside gene matches: 9. This CDR3 spans 15 amino acids. Per the germline V gene, CDR1 is SGHTA and CDR2 is FQGTGA.